Detailed here is one TCR beta chain. What it binds is not known. The data stem from a study of T cells after yellow fever vaccination. Study summary: When fractions had low cell numbers, they were prepared with SMART-Seq v4 Ultra Low Input.

The CDR3 extends over 12 amino acids. Trimming took 3 bases from V and 3 from J, leaving 9 bases between them. Germline V gene sequence: CDR1 DFQATT, CDR2 SNEGSKA (reference sequence). Study findings and constraints: Weaker, the secondary response had a peak occurring faster, on day 5 versus 15. At approximately 95% for CD4 and approximately 89% for CD8, most primary-vaccination clones showed up again after the booster.

TCRdb reanalysed the 5' RACE reads using MiXCR and keeps one entry per CDR3 protein. The table has some 390,000 distinct CDR3 sequences, about 6% seen once. V usage is TRBV20-1 and J usage is TRBJ2-7; perhaps TRBD1 as D (6 bases). The TCR sequence derives from a man under 40 who received the YFV17D yellow fever vaccine. Sample: PBMCs, taken 5 days after the yellow fever booster vaccination. Here the CDR3 DNA reads TGCAGTGCTAGGGAACAGGGCTACGAGCAGTACTTC. Protein product: CSAREQGYEQYF.